The 24 T cell receptor beta chains below all came from one sample that was sequenced in a study of blood T cell repertoires in COVID-19. TCRdb keeps only in-frame clones here, not all; method: immunoSEQ multiplex PCR. Counted here are a few hundred thousand clones, nearly 90% occurring once; the ten biggest clones make up 5.5% to 7%. The sequencing input was PBMCs or T cells enriched from blood (not recorded which). These receptors were taken from a woman in her 30s who had recovered from COVID-19.

This clone was seen only once. The V and J genes are TRBV3-1 (or the pseudogene TRBV3-2) and TRBJ1-5, with unresolved D. Trimming shortened V by 3 bases and J by 5 bases, and 14 bases separated the two germline ends. Germline assignment: CDR1 LGHDT and CDR2 YNNKEL (reference sequence). The CDR3 covers 15 residues. This chain's CDR3 is CASSHGRQRDQPQHF. CDR3 DNA: TGTGCCAGCAGCCACGGCCGACAAAGAGATCAGCCCCAGCATTTT.

The V call is TRBV5-1, the J call TRBJ1-1; possible D gene TRBD1, 5 bases. Germline lookup yields CDR1 SGHRS and CDR2 YFSETQ. Trimming shortened V by 0 bases and J by 1 base, and 10 bases separated the two germline ends. The length of the CDR3 is 15 residues. CDR3 residues: CASSLVGQGNTEAFF. The CDR3 DNA sequence: TGCGCCAGCAGCTTGGTGGGTCAGGGGAACACTGAAGCTTTCTTT.

The chain is built from TRBV10-3 and TRBJ2-5; D unclear. In germline, CDR1 is ENHRY, CDR2 SYGVKD. Trimming cost V 10 bases and J 5 bases, with 14 bases left between them. This CDR3 comprises 12 residues. The CDR3 nucleotides read TGTGCCAGTGCCTCGTCCGGGGAGACCCAGTACTTC. Its protein product is CASASSGETQYF.

V usage is TRBV4-3 and J usage is TRBJ1-4, with a possible D match to TRBD1 (5 bases). In germline, CDR1 is LGHNA, CDR2 YSLEER. The CDR3 is made up of 15 amino acids. The ends were cut back, 0 bases at V and 8 bases at J, with 13 bases in the middle. The CDR3 here is CASSQDLTGWEKLFF. CDR3 sequence (DNA): TGCGCCAGCAGCCAAGATCTCACAGGATGGGAAAAACTGTTTTTT.

Remarks on this clone: This specimen includes other DNA sequences encoding the same CDR3. The chain employs TRBV19 and TRBJ1-2; D might be TRBD1 (5 bases). CDR1 is LNHDA, CDR2 SQIVND, per germline (reference sequence). V was cut by 3 bases and J by 5 bases, with 10 bases left in between. The CDR3 has 13 amino acids. CDR3 sequence reads: CASSIGAGYGYTF. CDR3 in DNA: TGTGCCAGTAGTATTGGGGCAGGGTATGGCTACACCTTC.

V gene TRBV7-9 combines with J gene TRBJ1-1, with 8 bases matching TRBD1. Germline V gene data show CDR1 as SEHNR and CDR2 as FQNEAQ (reference sequence). V lost 3 bases, J lost 5 bases, and 5 bases stayed unmatched. CDR3 length: 14 residues. The CDR3 nucleotides are TGTGCCAGCAGCTTGACGACAGGGGTGACTGAAGCTTTCTTT. Translated, it gives CASSLTTGVTEAFF.

The V and J genes are TRBV18 and TRBJ2-2, with D perhaps TRBD1 (5 bases). Germline CDR1 is KGHSH and CDR2 is LQKENI. Between the trimmed V and J ends, which lost 4 bases and 0 bases, there was a span of 15 bases. The length of the CDR3 is 17 residues. The CDR3 here is CASSLLPQGSNTGELFF. Written as DNA, the CDR3 is TGTGCCAGCTCACTCCTCCCCCAGGGTTCGAACACCGGGGAGCTGTTTTTT.

The chain couples TRBV6-5 to TRBJ1-2, with 8 bases identical to TRBD1. Germline V CDR1 and CDR2: MNHEY, SVGAGI. The ends lost 6 bases at V and 5 bases at J; junction bases unmatched: 2. The CDR3 covers 12 residues. The CDR3 spells CASRGQDYGYTF. CDR3 in DNA: TGTGCCAGCAGGGGACAGGATTATGGCTACACCTTC.

The chain carries TRBV19 and TRBJ1-6; no definite D call. Trimming took off 6 bases at V and 9 bases at J, with 12 bases between the two ends. From germline, CDR1 is LNHDA and CDR2 SQIVND (reference sequence). The CDR3 totals 13 residues. The CDR3 loop reads CASRSRSGSPLHF. CDR3 nucleotide sequence: TGTGCCAGTAGGAGCCGAAGTGGTTCACCCCTCCACTTT.

The chain combines TRBV28 with TRBJ1-5; weak D call: TRBD1 (5 bases). The CDR3 has 16 residues. Looked up from germline, CDR1 is MDHEN and CDR2 is SYDVKM. The V gene lost 5 bases and the J gene lost 3 bases, with 17 bases spanning the gap. CDR3 loop: CASSGYWGGDNQPQHF. The CDR3 nucleotides are TGTGCCAGCAGTGGGTATTGGGGGGGGGACAATCAGCCCCAGCATTTT.

This chain uses TRBV28 with TRBJ2-7; 7 nucleotides match TRBD1. CDR3 length: 13 amino acids. The germline V gene has CDR1 MDHEN and CDR2 SYDVKM. Trimming at V came to 3 bases and at J to 2 bases, leaving 1 base not matched to a gene. The CDR3 here is CASSLGQTYEQYF. DNA for the CDR3: TGTGCCAGCAGTTTGGGACAGACCTACGAGCAGTACTTC.

The chain joins TRBV6-5 to TRBJ2-3; perhaps TRBD2 as D (5 bases). CDR1 MNHEY and CDR2 SVGAGI come from the germline V gene. The ends were cut back, 10 bases at V and 0 bases at J, with 8 bases in the middle. The CDR3 extends over 12 amino acids. CDR3 in amino acids: CATAGSTDTQYF. The CDR3 nucleotides read TGTGCCACCGCGGGCAGCACAGATACGCAGTATTTT.

The CDR3 region has the DNA TGCGCCAGCAGCCCTAGCGGGGGGGCCTACGAGCAGTACTTC. It translates to CASSPSGGAYEQYF. The chain links TRBV5-1 to TRBJ2-7, with 12 bases matching TRBD2. Germline assignment: CDR1 SGHRS and CDR2 YFSETQ. The CDR3 runs 14 residues. The junction had 1 base not matched to a gene; V was cut back by 4 bases and J by 2 bases.

The V gene is TRBV5-1, the J gene TRBJ1-4, with 7 bases lining up with TRBD1. Trimming cost V 0 bases and J 7 bases; bases outside gene matches: 6. The length of the CDR3 is 15 residues. Germline CDR1 reads SGHRS; CDR2 reads YFSETQ. The CDR3 bases are TGCGCCAGCAGCTTGGAGGCAGGGGGAATTGAAAAACTGTTTTTT. It is translated as CASSLEAGGIEKLFF.

The CDR3 region has the DNA TGTGCCAGCAGTGCCCTCATCCTGACACTCCGCTCTGGAAACACCATATATTTT. This translates into CASSALILTLRSGNTIYF. This sequence joins TRBV2 and TRBJ1-3; D gene uncertain. CDR3 length: 18 residues. V was shortened by 4 bases and J by 0 bases, with 19 bases between the two germline ends. Germline-derived CDR1 and CDR2 are SNHLY and FYNNEI.

The chain carries TRBV7-9 and TRBJ1-1, with no clear D. The germline V gene encodes CDR1 SEHNR and CDR2 FQNEAQ (reference sequence). V was shortened by 3 bases and J by 1 base, with 12 bases between the two germline ends. The CDR3 runs to 15 residues. CDR3 coding DNA: TGTGCCAGCAGCTTTCCGAACAGAGCGAACACTGAAGCTTTCTTT. This encodes CASSFPNRANTEAFF.

The rearrangement uses TRBV21-1 and TRBJ2-1; TRBD2 is taken as the D call from the table, unchecked against the DNA. TRBV21-1 is recorded as a pseudogene. The CDR3 covers 15 residues. The CDR3 DNA reads TGTGCCAGCAGCAAAAGGACTAGCTCCTACAATGAGCAGTTCTTC. Its translation is CASSKRTSSYNEQFF.

The genes are TRBV6-5 and TRBJ2-7; 8 bases agree with TRBD1. Germline CDR1 reads MNHEY; CDR2 reads SVGAGI. This CDR3 contains 15 residues. J gave up 2 bases and V 2 bases, and 5 bases lay outside the gene matches. CDR3 protein: CASSYDRGFAYEQYF. DNA for the CDR3: TGTGCCAGCAGTTACGACAGGGGATTCGCCTACGAGCAGTACTTC.

The chain is built from TRBV5-1 and TRBJ2-2; TRBD2 agrees at 7 bases. The CDR3 consists of 16 residues. Germline CDR1 reads SGHRS; CDR2 reads YFSETQ. V dropped 3 bases and J dropped 3; count of bases not matched to a gene: 8. In DNA, the CDR3 is TGCGCCAGCAGCTGGAGGGGAGGGTCGGACACCGGGGAGCTGTTTTTT. This translates into CASSWRGGSDTGELFF.

The DNA for the CDR3 is TGTGCCAGCAGCCAAGATCGGACAGGGCCCTACGAGCAGTACTTC. As protein: CASSQDRTGPYEQYF. V and J are TRBV4-2 and TRBJ2-7; TRBD1 aligns across 8 bases. Per germline, CDR1 LGHNA and CDR2 YNFKEQ. The CDR3 is 15 amino acids. J was trimmed by 2 bases and V by 0 bases; bases with no gene match: 3.

The V call is TRBV19, the J call TRBJ1-6; 7 nucleotides match TRBD1. V was clipped by 6 bases and J by 0 bases; unmatched bases: 5. The CDR3 extends over 16 amino acids. CDR1 and CDR2 (germline): LNHDA, SQIVND (reference sequence). For the CDR3, the DNA is TGTGCCAGTAGATCAGGGGGTGGCTCCTATAATTCACCCCTCCACTTT. Translated, it gives CASRSGGGSYNSPLHF.

This clone was seen once. The rearrangement joins TRBV21-1 to TRBJ1-5; the D call TRBD1 from the table was never checked on the DNA. TRBV21-1 is recorded as a pseudogene. The CDR3 consists of 18 residues. The chain's CDR3 is CASSTRDTRVISNQPQHF. For the CDR3, the DNA is TGTGCCAGCAGCACCCGGGACACCCGAGTGATTAGCAATCAGCCCCAGCATTTT.

The chain employs TRBV28 and TRBJ1-4; D is unresolved. CDR3 length: 15 amino acids. The V gene's germline CDR1 is MDHEN and CDR2 SYDVKM. V lost 5 bases and J 8 bases, leaving 18 bases between the germline ends. The CDR3 sequence: CASSTNGAIWEKLFF. The DNA of the CDR3 is TGTGCCAGCAGTACCAACGGAGCAATATGGGAAAAACTGTTTTTT.

This chain connects TRBV24-1 to TRBJ1-5; D unclear. CDR3 length: 14 residues. The germline V and J ends were trimmed by 2 bases and 0 bases, with 4 bases remaining between them. Germline loops: CDR1 KGHDR, CDR2 SFDVKD. In DNA, the CDR3 is TGTGCCACCAGTGATTCGAGTAGCAATCAGCCCCAGCATTTT. It codes for CATSDSSSNQPQHF.